Shown below are 27 T cell receptor beta chains from a single sample sequenced in a study of T-cell memory formation after mild COVID-19. TCRdb fed the 5' RACE reads into MiXCR, producing one record per CDR3 protein. The table has roughly 450,000 distinct CDR3 sequences, 18% seen once. Sequenced material: PBMCs or a T cell subset sorted from them (not recorded which). These receptors came from an adult woman who had mild COVID-19 (a few samples of this study predate the infection). Cell type and time point are not known.

This clonotype was observed many times. The gene calls are TRBV7-9 and TRBJ1-2; D not resolved. CDR3 length: 13 residues. V gave up 5 bases and J gave up 6 bases, with 13 bases separating them. Germline CDR1 is SEHNR and CDR2 is FQNEAQ (reference sequence). The DNA for the CDR3 is TGTGCCAGCAGCGGCGCCGGGTCTCATGGCTACACCTTC. As protein: CASSGAGSHGYTF.

The rearrangement joins TRBV4-3 to TRBJ2-1; either TRBD1 or TRBD2 may supply D (5 bases each). V shed 2 bases and J shed 7 bases, with 18 bases lying between them. The CDR3 consists of 16 residues. Germline assignment: CDR1 LGHNA and CDR2 YSLEER. The CDR3 nucleotides are TGCGCCAGCAGCCAAACCCTTGGGGGTCCTCGGAATGAGCAGTTCTTC. It encodes CASSQTLGGPRNEQFF.

This clonotype was counted at least ten times. The chain uses TRBV7-3 and TRBJ2-1; perhaps TRBD2 as D (7 bases). Germline V gives CDR1 SGHTA, CDR2 FQGTGA. V gave up 3 bases and J gave up 3 bases, with 12 bases separating them. CDR3 length equals 15 residues. The chain's CDR3 is CASSFGGGRYNEQFF. CDR3 coding DNA: TGTGCCAGCAGCTTTGGGGGGGGCCGCTACAATGAGCAGTTCTTC.

The chain couples TRBV24-1 to TRBJ2-7; 11 bases agree with TRBD1. CDR1 KGHDR and CDR2 SFDVKD come from the germline V gene. The trim removed 7 bases at V and 6 bases at J, leaving 4 bases unmatched. The CDR3 consists of 13 residues. CDR3 DNA: TGTGCCACCAGCTATGGGACAGGGGGCGAGCAGTACTTC. It encodes CATSYGTGGEQYF.

V and J are TRBV7-9 and TRBJ1-2; D remains ambiguous. Deletions cut 6 bases from V and 2 bases from J, with 16 bases between. Germline loops: CDR1 SEHNR, CDR2 FQNEAQ (reference sequence). The length of the CDR3 is 15 residues. The CDR3 region is CASRAPRSANYGYTF. CDR3 DNA: TGTGCCAGCAGAGCTCCTCGGTCCGCCAACTATGGCTACACCTTC.

The chain recombines TRBV2 with TRBJ2-1, with 7 nucleotides matching TRBD1. The V gene end was trimmed by 8 bases and the J gene end by 6 bases; junction bases not matched to a gene: 7. This CDR3 spans 13 amino acids. Germline-derived CDR1 and CDR2 are SNHLY and FYNNEI. CDR3 amino acids: CASESGGINEQFF. CDR3 DNA: TGTGCCAGCGAGTCAGGGGGTATCAATGAGCAGTTCTTC.

The V and J genes are TRBV24-1 and TRBJ1-5; D is possibly TRBD1 (5 bases). From germline, CDR1 is KGHDR and CDR2 SFDVKD. This CDR3 is 14 amino acids long. Trimming shortened V by 7 bases and J by 3 bases, and 12 bases separated the two germline ends. Here the CDR3 DNA reads TGTGCCACCAGCCCGGGGGAAACCAATCAGCCCCAGCATTTT. Protein product: CATSPGETNQPQHF.

The chain combines TRBV24-1 with TRBJ1-4; the match to TRBD1 covers 9 bases. The CDR3 covers 16 residues. Germline V gene sequence: CDR1 KGHDR, CDR2 SFDVKD. With V trimmed by 5 bases and J by 8 bases, 11 bases remained unmatched. The DNA of the CDR3 is TGTGCCACCAGTGCCCCGGGACAGGGCACTGGAGAAAAACTGTTTTTT. It codes for CATSAPGQGTGEKLFF.

The chain combines TRBV20-1 with TRBJ2-7; D remains unclear. The CDR3 is made up of 16 amino acids. Trimming shortened V by 3 bases and J by 0 bases, and 18 bases separated the two germline ends. Germline-derived CDR1 and CDR2 are DFQATT and SNEGSKA (reference sequence). The CDR3 region has the DNA TGCAGTGCTAGTGATAAAACGGATACAACCTCCTACGAGCAGTACTTC. It encodes CSASDKTDTTSYEQYF.

J is TRBJ2-1 and V is TRBV7-3; 7 bases are a match to TRBD1. J was trimmed by 10 bases and V by 5 bases; bases with no gene match: 5. Germline loops: CDR1 SGHTA, CDR2 FQGTGA. CDR3 length equals 12 residues. CDR3 in DNA: TGTGCCAGCAGCCGACAGGGCGGAGAGCAGTTCTTC. This codes for CASSRQGGEQFF.

The chain uses TRBV29-1 and TRBJ1-1, with D tentatively TRBD1 (6 bases). The CDR3 consists of 15 residues. Trimming removed 5 bases at V and 4 bases at J, with 20 bases between. In germline, CDR1 is SQVTM, CDR2 ANQGSEA. The CDR3 sequence: CSVQHRQDRRTEAFF. In nucleotides, the CDR3 is TGCAGCGTTCAACACCGACAAGACAGGCGCACTGAAGCTTTCTTT.

The V and J genes are TRBV14 and TRBJ1-2; D is perhaps TRBD1 (5 bases). Trimming took off 0 bases at V and 8 bases at J, with 13 bases between the two ends. CDR3 length equals 14 residues. Germline V gene data show CDR1 as SGHDN and CDR2 as FVKESK. This chain's CDR3 is CASSQDLGDLGYTF. CDR3 coding DNA: TGTGCCAGCAGCCAAGATCTGGGGGACCTGGGCTACACCTTC.

The V and J genes are TRBV5-1 and TRBJ2-7; unclear D gene. From germline, CDR1 is SGHRS and CDR2 YFSETQ. The CDR3 covers 15 residues. Trimming shortened V by 0 bases and J by 0 bases, and 10 bases separated the two germline ends. The CDR3 loop reads CASSLEEFSSYEQYF. In DNA, the CDR3 is TGCGCCAGCAGCTTGGAGGAGTTCAGCTCCTACGAGCAGTACTTC.

This clonotype is a singleton in its sample. This chain links TRBV11-2 with TRBJ2-7; D uncertain. Germline V gene lookup returns CDR1 SGHAT and CDR2 FQNNGV. Trimming left V 2 bases short and J 5 bases short, with 13 bases between. The CDR3 extends over 14 amino acids. The CDR3 protein is CASSLRHPQDEQYF. CDR3 coding DNA: TGTGCCAGCAGCTTACGACACCCGCAGGACGAGCAGTACTTC.

The chain links TRBV6-5 to TRBJ1-2; the D gene is possibly TRBD1 (5 bases). Per germline, CDR1 MNHEY and CDR2 SVGAGI. This CDR3 is 13 amino acids long. V was clipped by 0 bases and J by 6 bases, with 8 bases between them. CDR3 in DNA: TGTGCCAGCAGTTACTCCAGGGACCATGGCTACACCTTC. Its translation: CASSYSRDHGYTF.

The V and J genes are TRBV6-2 or TRBV6-3 and TRBJ2-1; 11 nucleotides agree with TRBD2. The germline gives CDR1 MNHEY, CDR2 SVGEGT. J gave up 5 bases and V 2 bases, and 5 bases lay outside the gene matches. There are 16 residues in the CDR3. The CDR3 DNA follows: TGTGCCAGCAGTTACAAACTAGCGGGAGTGGACAATGAGCAGTTCTTC. It specifies CASSYKLAGVDNEQFF.

Written as DNA, the CDR3 is TGTGCCAGCAGCGCGAACAGGGCCCAGCCCCAGCATTTT. Translation gives CASSANRAQPQHF. The chain couples TRBV7-2 to TRBJ1-5; tentatively, D is TRBD1 (6 bases). CDR3 length: 13 residues. Deletions cut 5 bases from V and 7 bases from J, with 12 bases between. Germline CDR1 and CDR2: SGHTA and FQGNSA.

V and J are TRBV19 and TRBJ2-1, with D perhaps given as TRBD1 or TRBD2 (6 bases each). Trimming left V 3 bases short and J 10 bases short, with 13 bases between. This CDR3 contains 13 residues. Germline V CDR1 and CDR2: LNHDA, SQIVND (reference sequence). CDR3 in DNA: TGTGCCAGTAGTATGGCTAGGGGGGAAGAGCAGTTCTTC. This sequence encodes CASSMARGEEQFF.

This clonotype was counted a few times. The gene calls are TRBV11-2 and TRBJ2-1; 11 bases match TRBD2. There are 17 residues in the CDR3. The ends lost 3 bases at V and 4 bases at J; junction bases unmatched: 8. Germline values: CDR1 SGHAT, CDR2 FQNNGV. Here the CDR3 DNA reads TGTGCCAGCAGCTTTTGGAGACTAGCGGGGTTATACAATGAGCAGTTCTTC. As protein: CASSFWRLAGLYNEQFF.

The chain links TRBV29-1 to TRBJ2-7; TRBD1 might be the D (5 bases). The CDR3 spans 12 residues. The V gene lost 1 base and the J gene lost 6 bases, with 10 bases spanning the gap. CDR1 and CDR2 from the germline V gene are SQVTM and ANQGSEA. Here the CDR3 reads CSVEVVGAEQYF. CDR3 DNA: TGCAGCGTTGAAGTAGTAGGGGCCGAGCAGTACTTC.

The sample holds a few counts of this clonotype. For the CDR3, the DNA is TGCGCCAGCAGCTCACGGGGACTAGCGGGAGGGCCGGTGTCCTACAATGAGCAGTTCTTC. Its translation: CASSSRGLAGGPVSYNEQFF. The chain links TRBV5-1 to TRBJ2-1, with TRBD2 matching over 16 bases. This CDR3 has 20 amino acids. The germline V gene has CDR1 SGHRS and CDR2 YFSETQ. The V and J ends lost 3 bases and 1 base, in that order; junction bases with no gene match: 10.

The sample holds a few counts of this clonotype. This chain joins TRBV20-1 and TRBJ2-4; no reliable D call. Germline CDR1 and CDR2: DFQATT and SNEGSKA (reference sequence). V was clipped by 1 base and J by 0 bases, with 4 bases between them. This CDR3 contains 13 residues. CDR3 in amino acids: CSARVGAKNIQYF. DNA of the CDR3: TGCAGTGCTAGAGTGGGAGCCAAAAACATTCAGTACTTC.

In its sample, this clonotype was seen many times. The chain employs TRBV5-1 and TRBJ2-1; 7 bases agree with TRBD1. Germline lookup yields CDR1 SGHRS and CDR2 YFSETQ. Germline trimming cut 2 bases from V and 4 bases from J; bases unmatched to any gene: 3. This CDR3 contains 14 residues. The CDR3: CASSFGTDYNEQFF. CDR3 nucleotide sequence: TGCGCCAGCAGCTTCGGGACAGATTACAATGAGCAGTTCTTC. Full variable domain (outside the CDR3, taken from reference TRBV5-1 and TRBJ2-1): KAGVTQTPRYLIKTRGQQVTLSCSPISGHRSVSWYQQTPGQGLQFLFEYFSETQRNKGNFPGRFSGRQFSNSRSEMNVSTLELGDSALYLCASSFGTDYNEQFFGPGTRLTVL.

This clonotype has just one count. CDR3 in amino acids: CASSWVGDEKLFF. CDR3 DNA: TGTGCCAGCAGTTGGGTTGGAGATGAAAAACTGTTTTTT. The chain joins TRBV6-6 to TRBJ1-4; D is unresolved. Germline V gives CDR1 MNHNY, CDR2 SVGAGI (reference sequence). V was shortened by 4 bases and J by 6 bases, with 9 bases between the two germline ends. CDR3 length equals 13 residues.

This clonotype appeared a few times. This sequence joins TRBV19 and TRBJ1-1; D ambiguous. CDR3 length: 10 amino acids. Germline CDR1 and CDR2: LNHDA and SQIVND (reference sequence). V shed 4 bases and J shed 10 bases, with 7 bases lying between them. The chain's CDR3 is CASSTPPAFF. DNA for the CDR3: TGTGCCAGTAGTACCCCGCCAGCTTTCTTT.

The chain uses TRBV28 and TRBJ1-1; no reliable D call. CDR3 size: 11 residues. With 5 bases removed from V and 8 bases from J, the gap between germline ends came to 9 bases. Germline V gives CDR1 MDHEN, CDR2 SYDVKM. As DNA, the CDR3 is TGTGCCAGCAGTCCAACTTTGGAAGCTTTCTTT. This encodes CASSPTLEAFF. Full variable domain (outside the CDR3, taken from reference TRBV28 and TRBJ1-1): DVKVTQSSRYLVKRTGEKVFLECVQDMDHENMFWYRQDPGLGLRLIYFSYDVKMKEKGDIPEGYSVSREKKERFSLILESASTNQTSMYLCASSPTLEAFFGQGTRLTVV.

This clonotype was detected only a few times. The rearrangement links TRBV7-2 to TRBJ2-1; possibly TRBD2 for D (6 bases). Germline V gene data show CDR1 as SGHTA and CDR2 as FQGNSA. The CDR3 is 14 residues long. V was pared by 5 bases and J by 4 bases, with 12 bases between. CDR3 in amino acids: CASSPMGGYNEQFF. The CDR3 DNA reads TGTGCCAGCAGCCCGATGGGGGGTTACAATGAGCAGTTCTTC.